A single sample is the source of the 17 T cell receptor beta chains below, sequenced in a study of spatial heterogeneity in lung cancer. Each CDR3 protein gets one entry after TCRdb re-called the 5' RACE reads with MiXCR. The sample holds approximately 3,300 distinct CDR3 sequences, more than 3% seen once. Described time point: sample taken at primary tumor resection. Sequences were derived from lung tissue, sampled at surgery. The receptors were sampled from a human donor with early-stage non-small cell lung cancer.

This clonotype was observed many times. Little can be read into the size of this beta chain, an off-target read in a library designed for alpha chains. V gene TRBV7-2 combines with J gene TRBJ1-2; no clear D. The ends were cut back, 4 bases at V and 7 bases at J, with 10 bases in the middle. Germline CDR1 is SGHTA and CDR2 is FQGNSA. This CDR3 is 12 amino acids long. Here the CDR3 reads CASSSTEFGYTF. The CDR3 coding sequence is TGTGCCAGCAGCTCGACGGAATTTGGCTACACCTTC.

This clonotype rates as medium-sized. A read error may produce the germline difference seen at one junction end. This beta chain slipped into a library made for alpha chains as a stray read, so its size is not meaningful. The CDR3 nucleotides read TGTGCTAGCAGCATCCTACATTGGGAGACCCAGTACTTC. Residues: CASSILHWETQYF. The chain has TRBV7-7 and TRBJ2-5; no clear D gene. Germline lookup yields CDR1 SSHAT and CDR2 FNYEAQ (reference sequence). CDR3 length: 13 amino acids. The entire variable domain, with the rest obtained from reference TRBV7-7 and TRBJ2-5, is as follows: GAGVSQSPRYKVTKRGQDVTLRCDPISSHATLYWYQQALGQGPEFLTYFNYEAQPDKSGLPSDRFSAERPEGSISTLTIQRTEQRDSAMYRCASSILHWETQYFGPGTRLLVL.

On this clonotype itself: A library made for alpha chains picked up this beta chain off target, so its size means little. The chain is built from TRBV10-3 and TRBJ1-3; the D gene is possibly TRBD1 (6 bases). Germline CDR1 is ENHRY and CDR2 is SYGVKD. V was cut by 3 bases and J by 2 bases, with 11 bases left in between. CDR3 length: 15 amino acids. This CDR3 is CAISEGGTAGNTIYF. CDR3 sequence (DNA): TGTGCCATCAGTGAAGGGGGTACGGCTGGAAACACCATATATTTT.

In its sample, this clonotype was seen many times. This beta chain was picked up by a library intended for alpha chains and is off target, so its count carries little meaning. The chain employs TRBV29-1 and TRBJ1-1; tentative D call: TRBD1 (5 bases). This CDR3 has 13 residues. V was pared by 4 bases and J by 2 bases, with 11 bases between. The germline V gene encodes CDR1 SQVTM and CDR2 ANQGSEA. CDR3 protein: CSVAAQGNTEAFF. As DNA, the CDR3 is TGCAGCGTTGCGGCTCAGGGTAACACTGAAGCTTTCTTT.

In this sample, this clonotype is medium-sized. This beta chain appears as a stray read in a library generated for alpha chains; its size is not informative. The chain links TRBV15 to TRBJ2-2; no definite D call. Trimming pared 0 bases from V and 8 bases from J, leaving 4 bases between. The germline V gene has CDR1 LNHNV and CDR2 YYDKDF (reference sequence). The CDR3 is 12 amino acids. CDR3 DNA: TGTGCCACCAGCAGAGATGGAGGGGAGCTGTTTTTT. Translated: CATSRDGGELFF.

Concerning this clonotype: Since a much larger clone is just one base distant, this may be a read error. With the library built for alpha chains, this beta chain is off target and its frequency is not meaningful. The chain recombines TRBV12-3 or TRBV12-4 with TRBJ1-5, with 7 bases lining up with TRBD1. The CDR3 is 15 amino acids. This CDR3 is CASRIGTVGKQPQHF. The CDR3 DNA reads TGTGCCAGCAGGATAGGGACAGTGGGCAAACAGCCCCAGCATTTT.

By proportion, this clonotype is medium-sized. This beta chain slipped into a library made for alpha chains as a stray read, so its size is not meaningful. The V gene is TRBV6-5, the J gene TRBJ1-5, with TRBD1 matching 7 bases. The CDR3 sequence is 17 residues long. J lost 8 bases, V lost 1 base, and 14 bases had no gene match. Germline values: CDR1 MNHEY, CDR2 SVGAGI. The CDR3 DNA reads TGTGCCAGCAGTTACTTTTCGGGACAGTCCTTCAGGGAGCCCCAGCATTTT. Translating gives CASSYFSGQSFREPQHF.

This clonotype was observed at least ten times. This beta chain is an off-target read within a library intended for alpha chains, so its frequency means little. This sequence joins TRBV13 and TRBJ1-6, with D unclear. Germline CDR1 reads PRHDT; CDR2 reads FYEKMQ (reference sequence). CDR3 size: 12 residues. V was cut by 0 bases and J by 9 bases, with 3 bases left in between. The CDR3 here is CASSLGSSPLHF. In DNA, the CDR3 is TGTGCCAGCAGCTTAGGCTCTTCACCCCTCCACTTT.

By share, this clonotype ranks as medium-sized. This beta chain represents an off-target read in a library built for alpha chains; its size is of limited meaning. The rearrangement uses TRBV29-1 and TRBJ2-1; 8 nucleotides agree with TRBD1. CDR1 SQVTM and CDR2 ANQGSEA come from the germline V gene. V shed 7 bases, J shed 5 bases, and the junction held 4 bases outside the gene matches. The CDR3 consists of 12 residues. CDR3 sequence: CSGDRGNNEQFF. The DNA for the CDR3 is TGCAGCGGAGACAGGGGCAACAATGAGCAGTTCTTC.

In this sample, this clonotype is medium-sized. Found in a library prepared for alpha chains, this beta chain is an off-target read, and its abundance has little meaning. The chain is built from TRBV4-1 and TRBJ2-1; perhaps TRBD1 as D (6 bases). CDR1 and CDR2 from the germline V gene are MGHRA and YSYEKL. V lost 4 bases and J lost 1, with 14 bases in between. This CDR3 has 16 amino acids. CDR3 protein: CASSRQQGKSYNEQFF. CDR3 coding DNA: TGCGCCAGCAGCCGACAACAGGGCAAGTCCTACAATGAGCAGTTCTTC.

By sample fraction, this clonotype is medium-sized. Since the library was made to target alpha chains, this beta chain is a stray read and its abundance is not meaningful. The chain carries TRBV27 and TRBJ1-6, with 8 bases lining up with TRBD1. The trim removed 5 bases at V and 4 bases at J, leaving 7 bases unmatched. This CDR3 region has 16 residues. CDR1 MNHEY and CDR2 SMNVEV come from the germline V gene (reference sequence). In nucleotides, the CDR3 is TGTGCCAGCAGTGCCCGGACAGGGTGGTATAATTCACCCCTCCACTTT. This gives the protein CASSARTGWYNSPLHF.

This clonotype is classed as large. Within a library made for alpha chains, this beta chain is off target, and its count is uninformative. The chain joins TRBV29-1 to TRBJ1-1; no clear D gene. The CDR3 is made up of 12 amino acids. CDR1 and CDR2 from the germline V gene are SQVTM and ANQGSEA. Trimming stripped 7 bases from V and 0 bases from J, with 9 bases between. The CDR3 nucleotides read TGCAGCGCTATTACAGTGAACACTGAAGCTTTCTTT. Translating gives CSAITVNTEAFF.

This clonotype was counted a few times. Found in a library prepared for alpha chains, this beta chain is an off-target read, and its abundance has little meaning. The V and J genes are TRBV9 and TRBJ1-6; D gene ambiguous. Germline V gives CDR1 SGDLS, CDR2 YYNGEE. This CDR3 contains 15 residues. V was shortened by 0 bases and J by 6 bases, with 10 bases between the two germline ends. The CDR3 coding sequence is TGTGCCAGCAGCGTAGACGGGTCGTTTAATTCACCCCTCCACTTT. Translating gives CASSVDGSFNSPLHF. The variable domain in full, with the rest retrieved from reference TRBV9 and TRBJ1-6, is DSGVTQTPKHLITATGQRVTLRCSPRSGDLSVYWYQQSLDQGLQFLIQYYNGEERAKGNILERFSAQQFPDLHSELNLSSLELGDSALYFCASSVDGSFNSPLHFGNGTRLTVT.

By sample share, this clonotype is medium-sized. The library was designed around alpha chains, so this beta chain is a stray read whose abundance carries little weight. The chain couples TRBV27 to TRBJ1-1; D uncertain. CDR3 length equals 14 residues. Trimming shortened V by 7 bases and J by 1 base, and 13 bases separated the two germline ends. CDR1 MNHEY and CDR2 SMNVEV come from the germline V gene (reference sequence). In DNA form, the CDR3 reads TGTGCCAGCAAGGACGTTAGTAGGAACACTGAAGCTTTCTTT. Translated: CASKDVSRNTEAFF.

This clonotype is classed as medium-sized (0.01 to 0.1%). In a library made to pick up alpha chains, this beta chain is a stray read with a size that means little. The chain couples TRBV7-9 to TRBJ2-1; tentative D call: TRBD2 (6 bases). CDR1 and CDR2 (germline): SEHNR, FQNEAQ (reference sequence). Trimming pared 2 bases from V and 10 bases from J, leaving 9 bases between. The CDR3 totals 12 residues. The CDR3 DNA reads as TGTGCCAGCAGCTTATTTGGAGGGGAGCAGTTCTTC. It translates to CASSLFGGEQFF.

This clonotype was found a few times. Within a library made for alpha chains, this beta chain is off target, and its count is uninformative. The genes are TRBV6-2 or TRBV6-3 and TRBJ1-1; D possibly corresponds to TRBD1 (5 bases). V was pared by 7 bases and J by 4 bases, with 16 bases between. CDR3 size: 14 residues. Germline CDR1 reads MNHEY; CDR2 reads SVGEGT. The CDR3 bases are TGTGCCAGCACGACGCTGGGGGGACTCACTGAAGCTTTCTTT. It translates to CASTTLGGLTEAFF.

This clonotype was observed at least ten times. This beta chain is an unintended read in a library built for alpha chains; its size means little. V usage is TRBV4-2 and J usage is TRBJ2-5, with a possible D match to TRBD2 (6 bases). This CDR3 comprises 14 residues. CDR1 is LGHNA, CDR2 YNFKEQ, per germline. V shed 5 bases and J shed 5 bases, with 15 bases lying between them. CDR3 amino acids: CASSTQTRGETQYF. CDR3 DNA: TGTGCCAGCAGCACTCAGACTAGGGGCGAGACCCAGTACTTC.